One and the same sample provided the 11 T cell receptor beta chains below, sequenced in a study of T cells after yellow fever vaccination (dated by TCRdb to about 2019). Libraries were built with 5' RACE. The sequencing machine was an Illumina HiSeq 2500. The raw public reads went through TCRdb reprocessing: fastp at Q25, MiXCR clone calling, in-frame beta chains kept. Each record represents a unique CDR3 protein, reported with the most common genes and DNA among its rows. This sample is represented by approximately 600,000 distinct CDR3 sequences; about 12% of them were singletons. About 15% of the sample comes from the top ten. This sample's treatment or condition label indicates: live attenuated yellow fever vaccine strain. Sequenced material: PBMCs, taken on the day of the yellow fever booster vaccination. The receptors were gathered from a man aged 25 to 45 who received the YFV17D yellow fever vaccine.

This clonotype was picked up many times. J is TRBJ2-1 and V is TRBV5-1; no firm D call. Germline CDR1 reads SGHRS; CDR2 reads YFSETQ. This CDR3 is 12 amino acids long. Trimming left V 0 bases short and J 8 bases short, with 6 bases between. The CDR3 loop is CASSLGLDEQFF. The CDR3, as DNA: TGCGCCAGCAGCTTGGGCCTGGATGAGCAGTTCTTC.

This clonotype was detected only a few times. The chain uses TRBV18 and TRBJ2-5; D may be TRBD2 (6 bases). The length of the CDR3 is 13 residues. V dropped 7 bases and J dropped 5 bases, with 14 bases sitting between them. Germline V gene lookup returns CDR1 KGHSH and CDR2 LQKENI. CDR3 amino acids: CASLASAGETQYF. In DNA form, the CDR3 reads TGTGCCAGCTTAGCTAGCGCCGGGGAGACCCAGTACTTC.

This clonotype was observed a few times. This chain links TRBV7-9 with TRBJ2-7, with 7 bases that match TRBD2. CDR3 length: 15 amino acids. Germline-derived CDR1 and CDR2 are SEHNR and FQNEAQ (reference sequence). J was trimmed by 5 bases and V by 5 bases; bases with no gene match: 12. CDR3 coding DNA: TGTGCCAGCAGCCATGAGAGCCGGACTAGTCACGAGCAGTACTTC. This encodes CASSHESRTSHEQYF.

The chain is built from TRBV5-1 and TRBJ2-1; 10 nucleotides align to TRBD1. Per the germline V gene, CDR1 is SGHRS and CDR2 is YFSETQ. With 4 bases clipped from V and 6 bases from J, the junction kept 7 bases outside the gene matches. The CDR3 spans 15 residues. CDR3 region: CASSARDRGVNEQFF. The CDR3, as DNA: TGCGCCAGCAGCGCGCGGGACAGGGGCGTCAATGAGCAGTTCTTC.

This clonotype appeared a few times. The rearrangement links TRBV29-1 to TRBJ2-7; maybe TRBD2 (6 bases). V dropped 6 bases and J dropped 4 bases, with 16 bases sitting between them. This CDR3 spans 13 amino acids. Germline V lookup: CDR1 SQVTM, CDR2 ANQGSEA. This CDR3 reads CSVLRGRSYEQYF. In DNA form, the CDR3 reads TGCAGCGTCCTTCGGGGGAGGTCATACGAGCAGTACTTC.

The chain links TRBV5-4 to TRBJ1-4, with TRBD1 matching over 11 bases. J was trimmed by 7 bases and V by 2 bases; bases with no gene match: 4. There are 15 residues in the CDR3. The germline gives CDR1 SGHNT, CDR2 YYREEE (reference sequence). CDR3 protein: CASSFFGTGGEKLFF. CDR3 sequence (DNA): TGTGCCAGCAGCTTTTTCGGGACAGGGGGTGAAAAACTGTTTTTT. The full variable domain, in which reference TRBV5-4 and TRBJ1-4 provide the parts outside the CDR3, is ETGVTQSPTHLIKTRGQQVTLRCSSQSGHNTVSWYQQALGQGPQFIFQYYREEENGRGNFPPRFSGLQFPNYSSELNVNALELDDSALYLCASSFFGTGGEKLFFGSGTQLSVL.

On this clonotype itself: One base away lies a much larger clone, so this may be a sequencing read error. This chain connects TRBV11-2 to TRBJ2-7; 9 bases agree with TRBD2. The CDR3 has 14 amino acids. Germline V gene data show CDR1 as SGHAT and CDR2 as FQNNGV. The junction had 3 bases not matched to a gene; V was cut back by 3 bases and J by 3 bases. Written as DNA, the CDR3 is TGTGCCAGCAGCTTGACTAGCGGACACTACGAGCAGTACTTC. This codes for CASSLTSGHYEQYF. The full variable domain, with the rest looked up from reference TRBV11-2 and TRBJ2-7, is EAGVAQSPRYKIIEKRQSVAFWCNPISGHATLYWYQQILGQGPKLLIQFQNNGVVDDSQLPKDRFSAERLKGVDSTLKIQPAKLEDSAVYLCASSLTSGHYEQYFGPGTRLTVT.

The V gene is TRBV5-5, the J gene TRBJ2-7; 10 nucleotides agree with TRBD1. The CDR3 spans 14 residues. The J segment lost 9 bases and the V segment lost 7 bases, leaving 13 bases of the junction unmatched. CDR1 and CDR2 (germline): SGHKS, YYEKEE (reference sequence). This chain's CDR3 is CASFHGTGVTVQYF. For the CDR3, the DNA is TGTGCCAGCTTTCACGGGACAGGGGTGACTGTGCAGTACTTC. Complete variable domain (other parts from reference TRBV5-5 and TRBJ2-7): DAGVTQSPTHLIKTRGQQVTLRCSPISGHKSVSWYQQVLGQGPQFIFQYYEKEERGRGNFPDRFSARQFPNYSSELNVNALLLGDSALYLCASFHGTGVTVQYFGPGTRLTVT.

This clonotype appeared a few times. This chain uses TRBV7-2 with TRBJ2-2; 8 nucleotides match TRBD2. The trim removed 1 base at V and 4 bases at J, leaving 5 bases unmatched. CDR3 size: 16 residues. Looked up from germline, CDR1 is SGHTA and CDR2 is FQGNSA. The CDR3 sequence: CASSLGVGRATGELFF. The CDR3 region has the DNA TGTGCCAGCAGCTTAGGGGTCGGGAGGGCCACCGGGGAGCTGTTTTTT. The complete variable domain, with remaining parts taken from reference TRBV7-2 and TRBJ2-2, reads GAGVSQSPSNKVTEKGKDVELRCDPISGHTALYWYRQSLGQGLEFLIYFQGNSAPDKSGLPSDRFSAERTGGSVSTLTIQRTQQEDSAVYLCASSLGVGRATGELFFGEGSRLTVL.

The chain links TRBV7-8 to TRBJ2-7, with D unclear. This CDR3 is built from 12 residues. Germline V gives CDR1 SGHVS, CDR2 FQNEAQ. V was cut by 1 base and J by 6 bases, with 7 bases left in between. CDR3 nucleotide sequence: TGTGCCAGCAGCTTAGAAGCTTCCGAGCAGTACTTC. It yields the protein CASSLEASEQYF.

V usage is TRBV4-3 and J usage is TRBJ2-1, with TRBD2 identical over 7 bases. V lost 3 bases and J lost 4; bases outside the gene matches: 6. The CDR3 spans 15 residues. Germline CDR1 is LGHNA and CDR2 is YSLEER. Here the CDR3 DNA reads TGCGCCAGCAGCCAGGACGGCGGGAGATACAATGAGCAGTTCTTC. Amino acids: CASSQDGGRYNEQFF.